The rows below give T cell receptor beta chains drawn from one sample of a study of blood T cell repertoires in COVID-19. The data were produced by immunoSEQ multiplex PCR, yet TCRdb's version contains in-frame clones alone and is incomplete. The table lists about 58,000 clones, more than 75% of them singletons. Input material: peripheral blood. The source of these receptors is a man aged 40-49 years with active COVID-19. CDR3s include the opening cysteine and the closing phenylalanine or tryptophan. The D gene is left open where the match is weak. Rows give clone size only sometimes, using once, few, many, or a class for an expanded clone.

j_call clone_size d_call v_call cdr3_aa cdr3_nt
TRBJ2-7 . TRBD1 TRBV28 CASRPTGATGDYEQYF TGTGCCAGCAGACCTACAGGGGCCACCGGGGACTACGAGCAGTACTTC
TRBJ2-7 . TRBD1 TRBV29-1 CSVEDLTGVNYEQYF TGCAGCGTTGAAGATTTAACAGGGGTAAACTACGAGCAGTACTTC
TRBJ2-5 . TRBD1 TRBV7-3 CASSSTGQGEETQYF TGTGCCAGCAGCTCTACCGGACAGGGGGAGGAGACCCAGTACTTC
TRBJ2-1 once . TRBV5-4 CASDHGGRGDTGEQFF TGTGCCAGCGACCACGGGGGCAGGGGGGACACTGGTGAGCAGTTCTTC
TRBJ1-2 . . TRBV6-5 CASSFGRGYGYTF TGTGCCAGCAGTTTTGGTAGGGGCTATGGCTACACCTTC
TRBJ1-2 . TRBD1 TRBV6-5 CASGQGALYGYTF TGTGCCTCCGGACAGGGGGCTCTCTATGGCTACACCTTC
TRBJ2-6 . . TRBV6-1 CASSEDRSGANVLTF TGTGCCAGCAGTGAGGACAGATCTGGGGCCAACGTCCTGACTTTC
TRBJ2-7 . TRBD2 TRBV10-1 CASSDPSGSSYEQYF TGCGCCAGCAGTGACCCTAGCGGGAGCTCCTACGAGCAGTACTTC
TRBJ1-3 . . TRBV19 CASKFYSGNTIYF TGTGCCAGTAAGTTCTACTCTGGAAACACCATATATTTT
TRBJ1-6 . TRBD1 TRBV5-1 CASSLGGGTGVYSPLHF TGCGCCAGCAGCTTGGGAGGCGGGACAGGGGTTTATTCACCCCTCCACTTT
TRBJ2-3 once . TRBV7-9 CASSLVGSTDTQYF TGTGCCAGCAGCTTAGTTGGCAGCACAGATACGCAGTATTTT
TRBJ2-2 . . TRBV28 CAINSPGTLTGELFF TGTGCCATCAATTCCCCCGGGACACTCACCGGGGAGCTGTTTTTT
TRBJ2-7 . . TRBV19 CASKEQGSLSSYEQYF TGTGCCAGTAAGGAACAGGGAAGTTTAAGCTCCTACGAGCAGTACTTC
TRBJ1-6 . TRBD1 TRBV2 CASSQWGQGSNSPLHF TGTGCCAGCAGCCAATGGGGACAGGGGTCGAATTCACCCCTCCACTTT
TRBJ2-1 few TRBD1 TRBV6-1 CASSGRLNRGRSYNEQFF TGTGCCAGCAGTGGGCGGCTTAACAGGGGGCGCTCCTACAATGAGCAGTTCTTC
TRBJ2-7 few . TRBV12-3/TRBV12-4 CASSSDRYEQYF TGTGCCAGCAGTTCAGACAGGTACGAGCAGTACTTC
TRBJ2-3 . . TRBV5-1 CASSLGLSVSSTDTQYF TGCGCCAGCAGCTTGGGCCTCTCGGTGTCTAGCACAGATACGCAGTATTTT
TRBJ2-1 . TRBD2 TRBV7-2 CASSFTSGSSFEQFF TGTGCCAGCAGCTTTACTAGCGGGAGCTCTTTTGAGCAGTTCTTC
TRBJ1-1 . . TRBV2 CASLRLPLSPVMNTEAFF TGTGCCAGCCTCAGGCTCCCCTTATCACCCGTCATGAACACTGAAGCTTTCTTT
TRBJ1-2 . . TRBV12-3/TRBV12-4 CASSIDSLYGYTF TGTGCCAGCAGCATTGACAGTCTCTATGGCTACACCTTC
TRBJ1-1 . TRBD1 TRBV6-5 CASSYYQTGLNTEAFF TGTGCCAGCAGTTACTACCAGACAGGGTTGAACACTGAAGCTTTCTTT
TRBJ1-2 . . TRBV7-8 CASSPGSATANYGYTF TGTGCCAGCAGCCCCGGTAGTGCGACTGCTAACTATGGCTACACCTTC
TRBJ1-1 . . TRBV7-8 CASSPIRGSMNTEAFF TGTGCCAGCAGCCCCATCCGGGGTTCCATGAACACTGAAGCTTTCTTT
TRBJ2-7 . . TRBV5-6 CASSWTPAYEQYF TGTGCCAGCAGCTGGACACCTGCCTACGAGCAGTACTTC
TRBJ2-1 . TRBD2 TRBV3-1/TRBV3-2 CASSPLAGVEGEQFF TGTGCCAGCAGCCCTCTAGCGGGAGTAGAGGGTGAGCAGTTCTTC
TRBJ2-3 . TRBD2 TRBV28 CASSSTTSGTTDTQYF TGTGCCAGCAGTTCCACGACTAGCGGGACTACAGATACGCAGTATTTT
TRBJ2-6 . . TRBV28 CASSPYSGANVLTF TGTGCCAGCTCCCCGTACTCTGGGGCCAACGTCCTGACTTTC
TRBJ1-3 . TRBD1 TRBV4-1 CASSHPTGGENTIYF TGCGCCAGCAGCCACCCGACAGGGGGCGAAAACACCATATATTTT
TRBJ2-7 few . TRBV19 CASSGDFFAEQYF TGTGCCAGTAGTGGGGACTTCTTTGCCGAGCAGTACTTC
TRBJ2-3 . TRBD1 TRBV24-1 CATSDDDRGRITDTQYF TGTGCCACCAGTGATGATGACAGGGGACGTATCACAGATACGCAGTATTTT
TRBJ2-6 . TRBD1 TRBV19 CASSVDRGSGANVLTF TGTGCCAGTAGTGTCGACAGGGGCTCTGGGGCCAACGTCCTGACTTTC
TRBJ2-1 once TRBD2 TRBV28 CASSTGTTYNEQFF TGTGCCAGCAGCACCGGGACTACCTACAATGAGCAGTTCTTC
TRBJ2-3 . TRBD2 TRBV9 CASSHSTSGRGTDTQYF TGTGCCAGCAGCCACTCCACTAGCGGTAGGGGAACAGATACGCAGTATTTT
TRBJ1-4 . . TRBV25-1 CATQGDWGEKLFF TGTGCCACCCAAGGGGACTGGGGTGAAAAACTGTTTTTT
TRBJ2-1 . TRBD2 TRBV15 CATLTTSGRVPSSYNEQFF TGTGCCACCCTCACGACTAGCGGGAGGGTCCCTAGCTCCTACAATGAGCAGTTCTTC
TRBJ1-5 . . TRBV15 CATSIQGPSNQPQHF TGTGCCACCAGCATCCAGGGCCCTAGCAATCAGCCCCAGCATTTT
TRBJ2-1 . . TRBV7-8 CASSVTREQFF TGTGCCAGCAGCGTGACGCGGGAGCAGTTCTTC
TRBJ2-7 . TRBD2 TRBV11-2 CASSPESLSGSGQYF TGTGCCAGCAGCCCAGAATCCTTGAGCGGGAGCGGGCAGTACTTC
TRBJ1-2 . TRBD1 TRBV20-1 CSASVGQGLGYTF TGCAGTGCTAGTGTCGGACAGGGGCTTGGCTACACCTTC
TRBJ2-1 once . TRBV1 CTSSRRESRDEQFF TGCACCAGCAGCCGCCGGGAGTCACGGGATGAGCAGTTCTTC
TRBJ1-2 . TRBD1 TRBV11-2 CASSLEQGNYGYTF TGTGCCAGCAGCTTAGAACAGGGGAACTATGGCTACACCTTC
TRBJ2-2 . . TRBV9 CASMEGTTGELFF TGTGCCAGCATGGAGGGAACTACCGGGGAGCTGTTTTTT
TRBJ2-3 . TRBD2 TRBV28 CASSPLWASGARLGTDTQYF TGTGCCAGCAGCCCTTTGTGGGCTAGCGGGGCCCGGCTAGGTACAGATACGCAGTATTTT
TRBJ2-3 . TRBD2 TRBV28 CASSLGGGLATSTDTQYF TGTGCCAGCAGCCTTGGTGGCGGACTAGCGACTAGCACAGATACGCAGTATTTT
TRBJ1-2 . . TRBV7-3 CASSSRRGSGYTF TGTGCCAGCAGCTCTCGTAGGGGGAGCGGCTACACCTTC
TRBJ1-4 . . TRBV29-1 CSASTGGNEKLFF TGCAGCGCTTCGACAGGTGGAAATGAAAAACTGTTTTTT
TRBJ2-1 . . TRBV4-1 CASSQVGFDEQFF TGCGCCAGCAGCCAAGTTGGCTTCGATGAGCAGTTCTTC
TRBJ2-1 few . TRBV10-1 CASSADPGAEQFF TGCGCCAGCAGTGCCGACCCAGGGGCTGAGCAGTTCTTC
TRBJ2-1 . TRBD1 TRBV19 CASSSQGTVYNEQFF TGTGCCAGTAGTTCCCAGGGGACAGTTTACAATGAGCAGTTCTTC
TRBJ1-5 once TRBD1 TRBV18 CASSPAGGGPQHF TGTGCCAGCTCACCAGCAGGGGGAGGGCCCCAGCATTTT
TRBJ2-1 . . TRBV19 CASTPGSGLYQFF TGTGCCAGTACCCCGGGGAGCGGCCTCTACCAGTTCTTC